The entry below describes one TCR beta chain. The sample belongs to a study of OX40 agonist ivuxolimab in advanced cancers. Background on the study: Patients took ivuxolimab, an agonistic anti-OX40 (CD134) antibody. Partial responses were seen in three patients, one with hepatocellular carcinoma and two with cutaneous melanoma.

V shed 2 bases and J shed 5 bases, with 4 bases lying between them. Germline V gene sequence: CDR1 DFQATT, CDR2 SNEGSKA (reference sequence). The CDR3 totals 11 residues. TCRdb's copy holds only in-frame clones and misses some; the assay was immunoSEQ multiplex PCR. Among about 80,000 clones listed, around 83% were seen once. This clonotype was sampled from an adult with an advanced solid tumor such as melanoma, head and neck, liver or kidney cancer. Sequencing was performed on CD4+ or CD8+ T cells sorted from blood, taken in a trial of the OX40 agonist ivuxolimab. The V call is TRBV20-1, the J call TRBJ2-1; D not resolved. The CDR3 is CSARRDNEQFF. DNA of the CDR3: TGCAGTGCTAGAAGGGACAATGAGCAGTTCTTC.